What follows are 18 T cell receptor beta chains derived from one specimen sequenced in a study of T cell responses to AZD1222 COVID-19 vaccine (dated by TCRdb to the early 2020s). Libraries came from the immunoSEQ multiplex PCR assay. What TCRdb holds here is the immuneACCESS table cut down to in-frame rearrangements. Part of the clones is not present; checked against another copy, under half of the missing clones reflect an unresolved V gene, and the others are unexplained. The sample has 150,000 to 200,000 clones on record, 90% to 95% of them singletons. The leading ten clones occupy roughly 8.4% of the sample. Per the publication, the time point label means: baseline before first vaccination. The source material was peripheral blood, sampled on day 0 of AZD1222 vaccination. The source of these receptors is an adult in good health.

This chain links TRBV19 with TRBJ1-4; tentative D call: TRBD1 (5 bases). Germline V gene lookup returns CDR1 LNHDA and CDR2 SQIVND (reference sequence). V was trimmed by 3 bases and J by 7 bases, leaving 15 bases between them. The CDR3 has 15 amino acids. CDR3 nucleotide sequence: TGTGCCAGTAGTATTATAGGGGCGGTTCGTGAAAAACTGTTTTTT. Translation: CASSIIGAVREKLFF.

CDR3 nucleotide sequence: TGCGCCAGCAGAGACACCGGGGGCGCGTACGAGCAGTACTTC. As protein: CASRDTGGAYEQYF. The chain employs TRBV5-1 and TRBJ2-7; possibly TRBD1 or TRBD2 for D (6 bases each). Germline lookup yields CDR1 SGHRS and CDR2 YFSETQ. The germline V and J ends were trimmed by 5 bases and 4 bases, with 16 bases remaining between them. This CDR3 region has 14 residues.

The V and J genes are TRBV15 and TRBJ1-2; D is ambiguous. The V and J ends lost 1 base and 14 bases respectively, with 14 bases between them. Germline loops: CDR1 LNHNV, CDR2 YYDKDF (reference sequence). CDR3 length equals 12 residues. CDR3 in amino acids: CATSRAYAVTTF. CDR3 sequence (DNA): TGTGCCACCAGCAGAGCTTATGCCGTTACTACCTTC. Using reference TRBV15 and TRBJ1-2 for the parts outside the CDR3, the full variable domain is DAMVIQNPRYQVTQFGKPVTLSCSQTLNHNVMYWYQQKSSQAPKLLFHYYDKDFNNEADTPDNFQSRRPNTSFCFLDIRSPGLGDTAMYLCATSRAYAVTTFGSGTRLTVV.

The chain combines TRBV19 with TRBJ2-1, with 13 bases identical to TRBD2. The germline V gene has CDR1 LNHDA and CDR2 SQIVND (reference sequence). V dropped 1 base and J dropped 7; count of bases not matched to a gene: 7. This CDR3 contains 17 residues. CDR3 DNA sequence: TGTGCCAGTAGTATAGGGACTAGCGGGAGTCTGGGGAATGAGCAGTTCTTC. Amino acids: CASSIGTSGSLGNEQFF.

The chain joins TRBV5-1 to TRBJ1-2; no definite D call. This CDR3 has 14 residues. Trimming cost V 6 bases and J 4 bases, with 16 bases left between them. Germline V gene data show CDR1 as SGHRS and CDR2 as YFSETQ. Here the CDR3 reads CASTASPLIYGYTF. CDR3 sequence (DNA): TGCGCCAGCACCGCAAGTCCACTGATCTATGGCTACACCTTC. Drawing the rest from reference TRBV5-1 and TRBJ1-2, the complete variable domain is KAGVTQTPRYLIKTRGQQVTLSCSPISGHRSVSWYQQTPGQGLQFLFEYFSETQRNKGNFPGRFSGRQFSNSRSEMNVSTLELGDSALYLCASTASPLIYGYTFGSGTRLTVV.

The J gene is TRBJ1-6, the V gene TRBV6-5; D is undetermined. Looked up from germline, CDR1 is MNHEY and CDR2 is SVGAGI. Trimming left V 7 bases short and J 0 bases short, with 4 bases between. The CDR3 runs 13 residues. The CDR3 sequence is CASKSSYNSPLHF. CDR3 nucleotides: TGTGCCAGCAAGAGCTCCTATAATTCACCCCTCCACTTT.

The chain couples TRBV7-3 to TRBJ1-1; weak D call: TRBD1 (5 bases). Trimming removed 2 bases at V and 0 bases at J, with 10 bases between. CDR1 is SGHTA and CDR2 is FQGTGA in the germline V gene. The CDR3 length is 15 residues. The chain's CDR3 is CASSLFGTMNTEAFF. CDR3 DNA sequence: TGTGCCAGCAGCTTATTTGGGACCATGAACACTGAAGCTTTCTTT.

The chain uses TRBV29-1 and TRBJ1-1; the D is unclear. V dropped 3 bases and J dropped 4 bases, with 12 bases sitting between them. This CDR3 region has 13 residues. CDR1 SQVTM and CDR2 ANQGSEA come from the germline V gene. The CDR3 protein is CSVEGPPLTEAFF. The CDR3 DNA reads as TGCAGCGTTGAGGGTCCTCCCCTCACTGAAGCTTTCTTT. Using reference TRBV29-1 and TRBJ1-1 for the parts outside the CDR3, the full variable domain is SAVISQKPSRDICQRGTSLTIQCQVDSQVTMMFWYRQQPGQSLTLIATANQGSEATYESGFVIDKFPISRPNLTFSTLTVSNMSPEDSSIYLCSVEGPPLTEAFFGQGTRLTVV.

V is TRBV29-1 and J is TRBJ2-3; maybe TRBD2 (7 bases). The CDR3 is made up of 15 amino acids. The V gene's germline CDR1 is SQVTM and CDR2 ANQGSEA. Trimming took 6 bases from V and 2 from J, leaving 18 bases between them. The CDR3 spells CSVALGGGLTDTQYF. DNA of the CDR3: TGCAGCGTCGCCCTGGGAGGGGGTCTCACAGATACGCAGTATTTT.

The rearrangement uses TRBV21-1 and TRBJ2-7. TRBV21-1 is a recognized pseudogene. This CDR3 spans 13 amino acids. The DNA of the CDR3 is TGTGCCGAGGGGGTTATGAGCGGGTACGAGCAGTACTTC. Translated: CAEGVMSGYEQYF.

The CDR3: CASSVRTRSSGGYTF. The CDR3 nucleotides are TGTGCCAGCAGTGTTAGGACACGTTCATCAGGTGGCTACACCTTC. J is TRBJ1-2 and V is TRBV2; D perhaps matches TRBD1 (5 bases). Germline V CDR1 and CDR2: SNHLY, FYNNEI. The CDR3 is made up of 15 amino acids. The ends were cut back, 4 bases at V and 7 bases at J, with 19 bases in the middle.

The chain uses TRBV28 and TRBJ2-1; tentatively, D is TRBD2 (6 bases). Germline CDR1 MDHEN, CDR2 SYDVKM. V was clipped by 2 bases and J by 4 bases, with 12 bases between them. The CDR3 covers 15 residues. As DNA, the CDR3 is TGTGCCAGCAGTTTACCGGGCGCGGGATACAATGAGCAGTTCTTC. Protein sequence: CASSLPGAGYNEQFF.

This chain connects TRBV5-6 to TRBJ1-1; possibly TRBD1 for D (5 bases). V lost 0 bases to trimming and J lost 7 bases, with 10 bases between them. Germline V gene sequence: CDR1 SGHDT, CDR2 YYEEEE. CDR3 length: 13 amino acids. The CDR3 sequence: CASSLGQRNEAFF. Here the CDR3 DNA reads TGTGCCAGCAGCTTGGGACAGCGGAATGAAGCTTTCTTT. The full variable domain, in which reference TRBV5-6 and TRBJ1-1 provide the parts outside the CDR3, is DAGVTQSPTHLIKTRGQQVTLRCSPKSGHDTVSWYQQALGQGPQFIFQYYEEEERQRGNFPDRFSGHQFPNYSSELNVNALLLGDSALYLCASSLGQRNEAFFGQGTRLTVV.

This clone was seen once. The rearrangement links TRBV6-5 to TRBJ1-2, with 10 nucleotides matching TRBD1. Losses at the gene ends were 7 bases for V and 3 bases for J; bases not matched to a gene: 5. In germline, CDR1 is MNHEY, CDR2 SVGAGI. The length of the CDR3 is 14 residues. The CDR3 DNA follows: TGTGCCAGCAACCCGACAGGGGGCCACTATGGCTACACCTTC. Protein: CASNPTGGHYGYTF.

This clone was seen once. The V call is TRBV2, the J call TRBJ1-5, with 9 bases matching TRBD1. Germline lookup yields CDR1 SNHLY and CDR2 FYNNEI. V lost 6 bases, J lost 3 bases, and 6 bases stayed unmatched. The CDR3 contains 15 residues. In DNA, the CDR3 is TGTGCCAGCAGCCGGGGACAGGGAGCCAATCAGCCCCAGCATTTT. Its translation is CASSRGQGANQPQHF.

The J gene is TRBJ2-5, the V gene TRBV9; 8 bases are shared with TRBD2. Germline V lookup: CDR1 SGDLS, CDR2 YYNGEE. The V gene end was trimmed by 7 bases and the J gene end by 8 bases; junction bases not matched to a gene: 16. This CDR3 has 15 residues. The DNA of the CDR3 is TGTGCCAGCTCCGACGGGGGAGGGAGCGGGAGAACCCAGTACTTC. This codes for CASSDGGGSGRTQYF.

The V call is TRBV7-3, the J call TRBJ2-3; D not certain. The ends were cut back, 3 bases at V and 4 bases at J, with 8 bases in the middle. CDR1 is SGHTA and CDR2 is FQGTGA in the germline V gene. This CDR3 comprises 13 residues. The CDR3 protein is CASSFGRSDTQYF. CDR3 sequence (DNA): TGTGCCAGCAGCTTCGGGCGGTCAGATACGCAGTATTTT.

This clone was observed a handful of times. The V call is TRBV7-9, the J call TRBJ2-2, with D possibly matching TRBD2 (6 bases). This CDR3 comprises 15 residues. Germline assignment: CDR1 SEHNR and CDR2 FQNEAQ (reference sequence). V was shortened by 5 bases and J by 2 bases, with 12 bases between the two germline ends. CDR3 DNA sequence: TGTGCCAGCAGCGTAGGGGACTTTAACACCGGGGAGCTGTTTTTT. Translating it yields CASSVGDFNTGELFF.